These T cell receptor beta chains were read from a single sample in a study of OX40 agonist ivuxolimab in advanced cancers. Generated by immunoSEQ multiplex PCR, the TCRdb table keeps only in-frame clones and is missing some. The sample contains 42,000 or so clones, approximately 87% of which appear only once. This specimen was CD4+ or CD8+ T cells sorted from blood, taken in a trial of the OX40 agonist ivuxolimab. The receptors here all came from an adult with an advanced solid tumor such as melanoma, head and neck, liver or kidney cancer. Both conserved end residues are part of each CDR3. D genes are given only for firm matches. Clone size, where shown, is once, few, many, or a class for clones that have expanded.

NA	TRBV5-8	NA	15	TRBJ2-7	TGTGCCAGCAGTCTCTCCGGGACCACGTTTTACGAGCAGTACTTC	CASSLSGTTFYEQYF
NA	TRBV7-3	NA	14	TRBJ2-3	TGTGCCAGCAGCTATCTGGACTCTACAGATACGCAGTATTTT	CASSYLDSTDTQYF
NA	TRBV6-5	NA	13	TRBJ1-2	TGTGCCAGCAGTTACGGTCGGCACTATGGCTACACCTTC	CASSYGRHYGYTF
few	TRBV7-9	NA	16	TRBJ1-5	TGTGCCAGCAGCTTAATGGCCGGGGGCAACAATCAGCCCCAGCATTTT	CASSLMAGGNNQPQHF
NA	TRBV4-2	NA	13	TRBJ2-1	TGTGCCAGCAGCCAAGTGATCGGGGCTGAGCAGTTCTTC	CASSQVIGAEQFF
NA	TRBV19	TRBD1	13	TRBJ2-5	TGTGCCAGTAGTCAAAACAGGGGAGAGACCCAGTACTTC	CASSQNRGETQYF
NA	TRBV7-6	TRBD1	13	TRBJ2-7	TGTGCCAGCAGCCCCCCAGGGGGCTACGAGCAGTACTTC	CASSPPGGYEQYF
NA	TRBV5-1	NA	14	TRBJ2-7	TGCGCCAGCAGCTTAGACAGTCCACCTTACGAGCAGTACTTC	CASSLDSPPYEQYF
NA	TRBV4-1	NA	15	TRBJ2-1	TGCGCCAGCAGCCCCATGGGGAGGCGGTACAATGAGCAGTTCTTC	CASSPMGRRYNEQFF
NA	TRBV2	TRBD2	13	TRBJ2-5	TGTGCCAGCAGTGGGACTAGCTGGGAGACCCAGTACTTC	CASSGTSWETQYF
NA	TRBV6-1	TRBD1	12	TRBJ2-5	TGTGCCAGCAGACAGGGGAAAGAGACCCAGTACTTC	CASRQGKETQYF
NA	TRBV5-1	NA	14	TRBJ1-5	TGCGCCAGCAGCTTGGGGCCGACTAATCAGCCCCAGCATTTT	CASSLGPTNQPQHF
NA	TRBV29-1	NA	12	TRBJ2-7	TGCAGCGTCCAATCCGGTATAGGCGAGCAGTACTTC	CSVQSGIGEQYF
NA	TRBV28	TRBD1	14	TRBJ1-1	TGTGCCAGCAGTTTAATAGGGACAGGGAGGACGACTTTCTTT	CASSLIGTGRTTFF
NA	TRBV2	TRBD2	16	TRBJ2-1	TGTGCCAGTGGACTAGCGGAACCCTCCTCCTACAATGAGCAGTTCTTC	CASGLAEPSSYNEQFF
NA	TRBV28	TRBD1	13	TRBJ1-1	TGTGCCAGCAGCCCACCGTGGACAGGGAGGGCTTTCTTT	CASSPPWTGRAFF
few	TRBV29-1	NA	12	TRBJ1-2	TGCAGCGTTGAGAGTGAGGGGGGAGGCTACACCTTC	CSVESEGGGYTF
NA	TRBV12-1	NA	18	TRBJ2-6	TGTGCCAGCAGCTCAGAGGGTGTTGGGCGCTCTGGGGCCAACGTCCTGACTTTC	CASSSEGVGRSGANVLTF
NA	TRBV15	TRBD1	15	TRBJ1-2	TGTGCCACCAGCTCTCCTGACAGGGGCGTTTATGGCTACACCTTC	CATSSPDRGVYGYTF
NA	TRBV10-3	NA	13	TRBJ2-2	TGTGCCATCAGCGATATTAACACCGGGGAGCTGTTTTTT	CAISDINTGELFF
NA	TRBV29-1	TRBD1	14	TRBJ2-5	TGCAGCGTTGAAAAGGGAACAGGGGTGGAGACCCAGTACTTC	CSVEKGTGVETQYF
NA	TRBV6-4	NA	13	TRBJ2-5	TGTGCCAGCAGCCGGACAAAACAAGAGACCCAGTACTTC	CASSRTKQETQYF
NA	TRBV15	NA	14	TRBJ1-4	TGTGCCACCAGCAGAGACTTGGGAAATGAAAAACTGTTTTTT	CATSRDLGNEKLFF
once	TRBV30	NA	14	TRBJ1-3	TGTGCCTGGAGACAAACAGGGATTGGAAACACCATATATTTT	CAWRQTGIGNTIYF
NA	TRBV28	NA	15	TRBJ2-3	TGTGCCAGCAGTTTATTAGGGCGTAACACAGATACGCAGTATTTT	CASSLLGRNTDTQYF
NA	TRBV7-3	NA	13	TRBJ2-5	TGTGCCAGCAGCTTAATATCTGGAGAGACCCAGTACTTC	CASSLISGETQYF
once	TRBV7-9	NA	13	TRBJ2-1	TGTGCCAGCAGCTTTTCAGGATACAATGAGCAGTTCTTC	CASSFSGYNEQFF
few	TRBV21-1	NA	14	TRBJ2-7	TGTGCCAGCAGCGGTGAAGGGAAACCCTACGAGCAGTACTTC	CASSGEGKPYEQYF
NA	TRBV5-1	NA	14	TRBJ2-4	TGCGCCAGCAGCTTGGGGACGATCGAAAGCATTCAGTACTTC	CASSLGTIESIQYF
once	TRBV2	NA	11	TRBJ2-5	TGTGCCAGCAGTGTATCAGAGACCCAGTACTTC	CASSVSETQYF
many	TRBV4-1	NA	14	TRBJ1-1	TGCGCCAGCAGCCAAGAGTCCTTGAACACTGAAGCTTTCTTT	CASSQESLNTEAFF
NA	TRBV19	NA	15	TRBJ1-2	TGTGCCAGTAGTGGCCGCGGCGGGACCTTCTATGGCTACACCTTC	CASSGRGGTFYGYTF
NA	TRBV5-6	NA	15	TRBJ2-1	TGTGCCAGCAGCTCCCTGTATGAGTCCTACAATGAGCAGTTCTTC	CASSSLYESYNEQFF
NA	TRBV5-1	TRBD2	17	TRBJ2-5	TGCGCCAGCAGCTGGGAAGATGGGCTAGCGGGAAAAGAGACCCAGTACTTC	CASSWEDGLAGKETQYF
NA	TRBV2	NA	17	TRBJ1-6	TGTGCCAGCAGGAGGGCCGGTGGCCGAGGGTCATATTCACCCCTCCACTTT	CASRRAGGRGSYSPLHF
NA	TRBV7-2	NA	14	TRBJ2-7	TGTGCCAGCAGCCAAAGACTAGGGGATTACGAGCAGTACTTC	CASSQRLGDYEQYF
NA	TRBV9	NA	14	TRBJ2-1	TGTGCCAGCAGCGTAGAACTTAGTAACAGTGAGCAGTTCTTC	CASSVELSNSEQFF
NA	TRBV5-5	NA	12	TRBJ1-2	TGTGCCAGCTCACAGGGCTACTATGGCTACACCTTC	CASSQGYYGYTF
NA	TRBV10-3	NA	14	TRBJ1-4	TGTGCCGCCGGGGAGGGGGGCTATAATGAAAAACTGTTTTTT	CAAGEGGYNEKLFF
NA	TRBV7-3	TRBD2	16	TRBJ2-4	TGTGCCAGCAGCTTACTCGGGAGGGGAGCCAAAAACATTCAGTACTTC	CASSLLGRGAKNIQYF
few	TRBV5-1	NA	15	TRBJ1-6	TGCGCCAGCAGCACCCAAACAGGGAATAATTCACCCCTCCACTTT	CASSTQTGNNSPLHF
NA	TRBV7-2	NA	12	TRBJ1-2	TGTGCCAGCAGCTTAACTAACTATGGCTACACCTTC	CASSLTNYGYTF
few	TRBV5-1	NA	13	TRBJ2-5	TGCGCCAGCAGCCGGGGATTCGAAGAGACCCAGTACTTC	CASSRGFEETQYF
NA	TRBV4-1	NA	15	TRBJ2-7	TGCGCCAGCAGCCAAGATCCCCGCTCGGATTACGAGCAGTACTTC	CASSQDPRSDYEQYF
NA	TRBV7-9	NA	12	TRBJ2-3	TGTGCCAGCAGCAATTCAGGTGATACGCAGTATTTT	CASSNSGDTQYF